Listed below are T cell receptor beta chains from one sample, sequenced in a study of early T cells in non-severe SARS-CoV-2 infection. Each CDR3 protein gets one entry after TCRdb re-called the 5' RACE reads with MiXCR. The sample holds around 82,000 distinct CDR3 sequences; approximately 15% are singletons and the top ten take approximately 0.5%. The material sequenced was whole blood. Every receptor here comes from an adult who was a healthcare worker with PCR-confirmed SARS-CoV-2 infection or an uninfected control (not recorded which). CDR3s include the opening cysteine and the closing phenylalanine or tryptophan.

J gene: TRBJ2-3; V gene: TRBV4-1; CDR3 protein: CASSQGTGTDTQYF
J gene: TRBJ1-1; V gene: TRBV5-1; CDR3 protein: CASSLGDSLSEAFF
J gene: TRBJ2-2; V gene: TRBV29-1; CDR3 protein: CSVGQGTGELFF
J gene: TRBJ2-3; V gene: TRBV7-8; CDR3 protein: CASSLAIRGRADTQYF
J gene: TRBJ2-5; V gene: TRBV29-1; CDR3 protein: CSGRSGGPPPETQYF
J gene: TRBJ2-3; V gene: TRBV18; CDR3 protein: CASSPRQRDRGEDTQYF
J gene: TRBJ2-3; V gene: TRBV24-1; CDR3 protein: CATSDPLPDTQYF
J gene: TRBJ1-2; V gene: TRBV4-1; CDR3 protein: CASSQAMASTNYGYTF
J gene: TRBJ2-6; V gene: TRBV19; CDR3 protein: CASTREDRGSGANVLTF
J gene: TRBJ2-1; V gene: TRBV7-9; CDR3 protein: CASSFPSVGEQFF
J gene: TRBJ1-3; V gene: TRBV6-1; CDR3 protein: CASRGPGSTVGNTIYF
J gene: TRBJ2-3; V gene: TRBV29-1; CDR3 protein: CSGARVLTDTQYF
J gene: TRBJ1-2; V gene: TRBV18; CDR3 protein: CASSPSGQGAGGYTF
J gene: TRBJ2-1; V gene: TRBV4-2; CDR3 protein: CASSAGGKNNEQFF
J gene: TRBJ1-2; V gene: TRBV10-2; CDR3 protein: CASSDRPRHQGHYGYTF
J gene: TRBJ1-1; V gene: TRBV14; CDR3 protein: CASSLQQGFEAFF
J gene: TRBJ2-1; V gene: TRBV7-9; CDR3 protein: CASSLGGQGAFNEQFF
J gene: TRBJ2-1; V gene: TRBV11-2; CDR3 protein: CASSSRLAGGTYNEQFF
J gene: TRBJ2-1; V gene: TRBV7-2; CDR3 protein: CASSLGADSYNEQFF
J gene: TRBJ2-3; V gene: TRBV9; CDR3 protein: CASSVGSGSRPSTDTQYF
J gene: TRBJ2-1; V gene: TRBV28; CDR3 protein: CASSLGTGGYEQFF
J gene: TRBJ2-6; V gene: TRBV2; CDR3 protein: CASRRGSSGANVLTF